A single sample gave rise to the 27 T cell receptor beta chains below, sequenced in a study of PD-1 blockade in classical Hodgkin lymphoma. Time point indicated: cycle 4 day 1 (C4D1), after 6 weeks of nivolumab. With no exception, relapse followed autologous stem cell transplantation in all patients, and brentuximab vedotin exposure varied. TCRdb keeps only in-frame clones here, not all; method: immunoSEQ multiplex PCR. The repertoire holds approximately 65,000 clones, 75% to 95% seen once, with about 9.3% in the top ten. Sequenced material: peripheral blood mononuclear cells (PBMCs), taken before the fourth cycle of nivolumab. These receptors originate from a human donor with classical Hodgkin lymphoma.

The chain is built from TRBV27 and TRBJ2-3, with D hard to call. This CDR3 region has 14 residues. Germline CDR1 and CDR2: MNHEY and SMNVEV (reference sequence). Trimming stripped 5 bases from V and 2 bases from J, with 11 bases between. The CDR3 loop is CASSTQRPTDTQYF. The DNA of the CDR3 is TGTGCCAGCAGTACGCAAAGACCCACAGATACGCAGTATTTT.

V gene TRBV2 combines with J gene TRBJ2-3; D perhaps matches TRBD1 (6 bases). The CDR3 has 14 amino acids. Germline V gene data show CDR1 as SNHLY and CDR2 as FYNNEI. The germline V and J ends were trimmed by 8 bases and 3 bases, with 15 bases remaining between them. CDR3 bases: TGTGCCAGCTTTCCGGGACAAGGGACAGATACGCAGTATTTT. Translated, it gives CASFPGQGTDTQYF.

The chain couples TRBV30 to TRBJ1-6, with D uncertain. The length of the CDR3 is 15 residues. Trimming left V 2 bases short and J 10 bases short, with 18 bases between. Germline V lookup: CDR1 GTSNPN, CDR2 SVGIG (reference sequence). The CDR3 coding sequence is TGTGCCTGGAGTCCCCTTAAAGGTAGCGGCTCACCCCTCCACTTT. It codes for CAWSPLKGSGSPLHF.

The genes are TRBV6-5 and TRBJ1-1, with D unresolved. The CDR3 extends over 11 amino acids. Trimming removed 6 bases at V and 6 bases at J, with 8 bases between. The germline V gene has CDR1 MNHEY and CDR2 SVGAGI. CDR3 loop: CASRAGAEAFF. Here the CDR3 DNA reads TGTGCCAGCAGGGCGGGAGCTGAAGCTTTCTTT.

This clone was found once. The V call is TRBV10-3, the J call TRBJ2-5; D remains unclear. Germline CDR1 reads ENHRY; CDR2 reads SYGVKD. The CDR3 consists of 12 residues. Trimming removed 4 bases at V and 4 bases at J, with 7 bases between. The CDR3 DNA reads TGTGCCATCAGTGCGGTTGTAGAGACCCAGTACTTC. Protein: CAISAVVETQYF.

J is TRBJ1-2 and V is TRBV19; no definite D call. V was clipped by 3 bases and J by 6 bases, with 14 bases between them. Germline CDR1 and CDR2: LNHDA and SQIVND (reference sequence). The CDR3 runs 14 residues. The CDR3 loop reads CASSMVLALNGYTF. The CDR3 nucleotides are TGTGCCAGTAGTATGGTTCTGGCTTTAAATGGCTACACCTTC.

The chain uses TRBV5-6 and TRBJ2-7, with D possibly being TRBD1 or TRBD2 (6 bases each). The V gene's germline CDR1 is SGHDT and CDR2 YYEEEE. The germline V and J ends were trimmed by 6 bases and 4 bases, with 20 bases remaining between them. The CDR3 has 15 amino acids. This CDR3 is CASTPGIGGGYEQYF. DNA for the CDR3: TGTGCCAGCACCCCTGGGATCGGGGGCGGATACGAGCAGTACTTC.

The CDR3, as DNA: TGTGCCAGCAGTCGGGACAGGGATTACGAGCAGTACTTC. Translated, it gives CASSRDRDYEQYF. This sequence joins TRBV6-5 and TRBJ2-7, with 9 bases matching TRBD1. Per the germline V gene, CDR1 is MNHEY and CDR2 is SVGAGI. The CDR3 has 13 amino acids. V shed 5 bases and J 4 bases; nucleotides not matched to a gene: 3.

The V gene is TRBV18, the J gene TRBJ1-3; a weak D match, TRBD1 (6 bases). V dropped 3 bases and J dropped 4 bases, with 13 bases sitting between them. Germline V gene data show CDR1 as KGHSH and CDR2 as LQKENI. The CDR3 spans 15 residues. The chain's CDR3 is CASSPRRDIGNTIYF. CDR3 DNA sequence: TGTGCCAGCTCACCCAGACGGGACATCGGAAACACCATATATTTT.

This rearrangement joins TRBV5-6 to TRBJ2-1; D is unresolved. CDR3 length equals 15 residues. Deletions cut 0 bases from V and 9 bases from J, with 16 bases between. CDR1 and CDR2 (germline): SGHDT, YYEEEE. In DNA form, the CDR3 reads TGTGCCAGCAGCTTGGAGGCTAGTACCGTTAGTGAGCAGTTCTTC. Amino acids: CASSLEASTVSEQFF.

The CDR3 is CASSDYLETQYF. The CDR3, as DNA: TGTGCCAGTAGTGACTACTTGGAGACCCAGTACTTC. This chain connects TRBV19 to TRBJ2-5, with D maybe TRBD2 (5 bases). Germline V gives CDR1 LNHDA, CDR2 SQIVND (reference sequence). CDR3 length: 12 amino acids. Trimming left V 5 bases short and J 5 bases short, with 9 bases between. The complete variable domain, with remaining parts taken from reference TRBV19 and TRBJ2-5, reads DGGITQSPKYLFRKEGQNVTLSCEQNLNHDAMYWYRQDPGQGLRLIYYSQIVNDFQKGDIAEGYSVSREKKESFPLTVTSAQKNPTAFYLCASSDYLETQYFGPGTRLLVL.

The chain carries TRBV7-9 and TRBJ1-2; no firm D call. The CDR3 is 12 amino acids. Trimming took off 1 base at V and 8 bases at J, with 8 bases between the two ends. Per germline, CDR1 SEHNR and CDR2 FQNEAQ (reference sequence). The CDR3 DNA follows: TGTGCCAGCAGCTTAGGTCCTATGGGCTACACCTTC. Amino acid sequence: CASSLGPMGYTF.

The V gene is TRBV19, the J gene TRBJ1-2, with D hard to call. The germline V and J ends were trimmed by 6 bases and 11 bases, with 13 bases remaining between them. The CDR3 has 11 amino acids. CDR1 is LNHDA, CDR2 SQIVND, per germline (reference sequence). The CDR3 bases are TGTGCCAGTAGCCCTGGACCGTCTTACACCTTC. Translation gives CASSPGPSYTF.

The J gene is TRBJ2-1, the V gene TRBV7-6; 8 nucleotides agree with TRBD2. Looked up from germline, CDR1 is SGHVS and CDR2 is FNYEAQ. After removal of 2 bases from V and 4 bases from J, the junction contained 7 bases not matched to a gene. The CDR3 length is 16 residues. The CDR3 spells CASSLRGSGVYNEQFF. The CDR3 DNA is TGTGCCAGCAGCTTACGAGGTAGCGGGGTATACAATGAGCAGTTCTTC.

V usage is TRBV19 and J usage is TRBJ1-2; the D is unclear. Germline values: CDR1 LNHDA, CDR2 SQIVND (reference sequence). This CDR3 has 15 residues. V was cut by 0 bases and J by 6 bases, with 14 bases left in between. The CDR3 DNA reads as TGTGCCAGTAGTATAGAGGGAAAACTGTGGGATGGCTACACCTTC. Its protein is CASSIEGKLWDGYTF.

The chain uses TRBV6-5 and TRBJ1-1, with D uncertain. CDR1 is MNHEY and CDR2 is SVGAGI in the germline V gene. There are 15 residues in the CDR3. Trimming removed 6 bases from V and 1 base from J, with 15 bases in between. CDR3 in DNA: TGTGCCAGCAGCTTCCTCCCCCCTTGGAACACTGAAGCTTTCTTT. Translating it yields CASSFLPPWNTEAFF.

The V call is TRBV19, the J call TRBJ1-1; 7 bases map to TRBD1. Germline V gene sequence: CDR1 LNHDA, CDR2 SQIVND (reference sequence). Germline trimming cut 3 bases from V and 1 base from J; bases unmatched to any gene: 2. The CDR3 length is 14 residues. In DNA form, the CDR3 reads TGTGCCAGTAGTATGAGGGGGCCGAACACTGAAGCTTTCTTT. As protein: CASSMRGPNTEAFF.

This sequence joins TRBV2 and TRBJ2-1; unclear D gene. The CDR3 runs 13 residues. Germline CDR1 is SNHLY and CDR2 is FYNNEI. V lost 0 bases and J lost 12, with 12 bases in between. CDR3 protein: CASSEAALRAQFF. The DNA for the CDR3 is TGTGCCAGCAGTGAAGCGGCGTTACGGGCGCAGTTCTTC.

The chain employs TRBV7-9 and TRBJ1-1; the D gene is possibly TRBD1 (5 bases). From germline, CDR1 is SEHNR and CDR2 FQNEAQ (reference sequence). CDR3 length equals 15 residues. V lost 6 bases to trimming and J lost 11 bases, with 25 bases between them. This CDR3 is CASSSGVAAGLGAFF. As DNA, the CDR3 is TGTGCCAGCAGTTCGGGGGTGGCGGCCGGCCTAGGGGCTTTCTTT.

The chain combines TRBV6-6 with TRBJ2-1; possibly TRBD2 for D (5 bases). This CDR3 region has 12 residues. Per germline, CDR1 MNHNY and CDR2 SVGAGI (reference sequence). Trimming shortened V by 6 bases and J by 6 bases, and 9 bases separated the two germline ends. Here the CDR3 DNA reads TGTGCCAGCAGCACGGACTTCAATGAGCAGTTCTTC. The encoded protein is CASSTDFNEQFF.

This chain joins TRBV7-2 and TRBJ2-1; 11 positions match TRBD2. The germline V gene has CDR1 SGHTA and CDR2 FQGNSA. The CDR3 length is 15 residues. V shed 2 bases, J shed 3 bases, and the junction held 0 bases outside the gene matches. In nucleotides, the CDR3 is TGTGCCAGCAGCTTACTAGCGGGGGGCTACAATGAGCAGTTCTTC. This gives the protein CASSLLAGGYNEQFF. Together with reference TRBV7-2 and TRBJ2-1, the CDR3 gives the full variable domain: GAGVSQSPSNKVTEKGKDVELRCDPISGHTALYWYRQSLGQGLEFLIYFQGNSAPDKSGLPSDRFSAERTGGSVSTLTIQRTQQEDSAVYLCASSLLAGGYNEQFFGPGTRLTVL.

The chain employs TRBV2 and TRBJ1-5, with 7 bases fitting TRBD1. Germline CDR1 is SNHLY and CDR2 is FYNNEI. This CDR3 is 15 amino acids long. V was pared by 1 base and J by 6 bases, with 6 bases of the junction left unmatched. CDR3 residues: CASSEGTGGGQPQHF. The CDR3 nucleotides are TGTGCCAGCAGTGAAGGGACAGGCGGCGGTCAGCCCCAGCATTTT.

The rearrangement links TRBV2 to TRBJ1-5, with 8 nucleotides matching TRBD1. In germline, CDR1 is SNHLY, CDR2 FYNNEI. The trim removed 8 bases at V and 6 bases at J, leaving 12 bases unmatched. The CDR3 contains 15 residues. The CDR3 coding sequence is TGTGCCAGCTGGGGGGCAGGGGGCGCAGGTCAGCCCCAGCATTTT. Residues: CASWGAGGAGQPQHF.

A few counts support this clone. This chain connects TRBV5-4 to TRBJ2-7; 10 bases map to TRBD1. Germline CDR1 is SGHNT and CDR2 is YYREEE (reference sequence). CDR3 length: 14 residues. V lost 4 bases and J lost 2; bases outside the gene matches: 3. CDR3 sequence: CASSAGQGAYEQYF. CDR3 nucleotides: TGTGCCAGCAGCGCCGGACAGGGGGCCTACGAGCAGTACTTC.

The rearrangement joins TRBV11-2 to TRBJ1-4, with a tentative D call TRBD1 (5 bases). The V end was cut by 2 bases, the J end by 3 bases, with 13 bases between. This CDR3 spans 16 amino acids. From germline, CDR1 is SGHAT and CDR2 FQNNGV. The CDR3 DNA follows: TGTGCCAGCAGCTTAAGTTCTGGGGGGGCTAATGAAAAACTGTTTTTT. Translated, it gives CASSLSSGGANEKLFF.

V and J are TRBV4-1 and TRBJ2-3, with unresolved D. This CDR3 contains 15 residues. CDR1 is MGHRA and CDR2 is YSYEKL in the germline V gene. V lost 0 bases and J 6 bases, leaving 13 bases between the germline ends. CDR3 sequence: CASSQDPLRPDTQYF. As DNA, the CDR3 is TGCGCCAGCAGCCAAGATCCACTAAGACCGGATACGCAGTATTTT.

The chain uses TRBV5-4 and TRBJ2-5, with 8 positions matching TRBD2. Unmatched junction bases numbered 6, after V lost 0 bases and J lost 2 bases. This CDR3 contains 16 residues. Germline-derived CDR1 and CDR2 are SGHNT and YYREEE (reference sequence). The CDR3 loop is CASSLGGSGVQETQYF. The CDR3 DNA is TGTGCCAGCAGCTTGGGGGGTAGCGGGGTACAAGAGACCCAGTACTTC.